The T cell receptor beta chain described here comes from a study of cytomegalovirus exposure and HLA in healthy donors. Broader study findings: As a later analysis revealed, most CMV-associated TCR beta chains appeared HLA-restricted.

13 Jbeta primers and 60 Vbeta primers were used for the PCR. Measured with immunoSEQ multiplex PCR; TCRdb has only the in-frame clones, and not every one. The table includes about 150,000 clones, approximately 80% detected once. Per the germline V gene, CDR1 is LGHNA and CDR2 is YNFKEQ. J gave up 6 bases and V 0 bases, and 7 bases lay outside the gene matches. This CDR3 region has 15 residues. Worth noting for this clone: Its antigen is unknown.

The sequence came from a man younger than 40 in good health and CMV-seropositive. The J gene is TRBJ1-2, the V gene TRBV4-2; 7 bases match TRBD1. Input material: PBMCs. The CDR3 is CASSQERQGLDGYTF. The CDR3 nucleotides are TGTGCCAGCAGCCAAGAAAGACAGGGTTTGGATGGCTACACCTTC.